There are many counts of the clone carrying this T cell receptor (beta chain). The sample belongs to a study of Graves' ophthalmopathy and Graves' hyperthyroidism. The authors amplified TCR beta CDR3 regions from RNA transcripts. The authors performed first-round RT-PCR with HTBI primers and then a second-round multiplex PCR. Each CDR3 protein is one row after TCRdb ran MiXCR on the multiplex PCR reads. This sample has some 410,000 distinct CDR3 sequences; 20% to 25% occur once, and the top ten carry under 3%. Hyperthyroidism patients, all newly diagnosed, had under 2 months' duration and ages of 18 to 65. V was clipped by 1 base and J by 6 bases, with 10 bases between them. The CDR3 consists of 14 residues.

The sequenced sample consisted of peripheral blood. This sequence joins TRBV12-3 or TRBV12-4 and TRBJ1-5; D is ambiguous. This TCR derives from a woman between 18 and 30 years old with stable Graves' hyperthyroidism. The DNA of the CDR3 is TGTGCCAGCAGTTTAGGGGGTCTAGGTCAGCCCCAGCATTTT. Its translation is CASSLGGLGQPQHF.